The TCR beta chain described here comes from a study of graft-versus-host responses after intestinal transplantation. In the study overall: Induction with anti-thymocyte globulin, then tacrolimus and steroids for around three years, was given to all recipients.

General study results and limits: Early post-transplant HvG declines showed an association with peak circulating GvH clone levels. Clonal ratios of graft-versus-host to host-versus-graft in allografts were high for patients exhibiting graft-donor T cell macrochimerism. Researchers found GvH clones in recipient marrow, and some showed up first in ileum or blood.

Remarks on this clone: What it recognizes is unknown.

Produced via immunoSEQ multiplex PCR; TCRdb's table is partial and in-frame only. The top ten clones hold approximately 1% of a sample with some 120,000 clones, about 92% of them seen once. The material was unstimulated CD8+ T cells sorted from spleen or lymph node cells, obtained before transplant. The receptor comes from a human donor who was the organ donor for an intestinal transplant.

In DNA form, the CDR3 reads TGCGCCAGCAGCCAAGTTCTCCGAGAAAACATTCAGTACTTC. Translated: CASSQVLRENIQYF. The chain carries TRBV4-1 and TRBJ2-4; D remains unclear. This CDR3 has 14 amino acids. The germline V gene has CDR1 MGHRA and CDR2 YSYEKL. Deletions cut 1 base from V and 5 bases from J, with 9 bases between.